Here is one TCR beta chain with its context. The antigen it recognizes is unknown. Base quality data are lacking; no much larger clone is found one base away. The library relied on the immunoSEQ multiplex PCR assay. As stored in TCRdb, this immuneACCESS dataset retains in-frame rearrangements with V and J assigned. A fraction of the clones does not appear; measured against another copy, unresolved V genes explain less than half of the discrepancy, and the remainder lacks a known reason. This sample comprises more than 30,000 clones, about 91% of them detected only once. About 7% of the sample goes to the ten largest clones. The CDR3 has 17 amino acids, counting the end cysteine and phenylalanine. Here the CDR3 DNA is all that survives: 51 bases in frame from base 1. The germline V gene encodes CDR1 SGHTA and CDR2 FQGNSA. Compared with germline, V lacks 3 bases and J lacks 1 base; bases without a gene match: 9.

The sample belongs to a study of T cell changes during pregnancy in multiple sclerosis (dated by TCRdb to between 2018 and 2020). Looking at the study overall: The study looked at changes in the T cell repertoire across pregnancy in women with multiple sclerosis.

The V and J genes are TRBV7-2 and TRBJ2-3; 8 middle bases align to TRBD2. Sequenced material: CD8+ T cells from peripheral blood mononuclear cells, taken in the second trimester of pregnancy. This TCR came from a female donor with multiple sclerosis, enrolled in a pregnancy study. The DNA is TGTGCCAGCAGCTTTGTCCCCCGGGGGGGACGCACAGATACGCAGTATTTT. It translates to CASSFVPRGGRTDTQYF.